This is a list of T cell receptor beta chains from one sample in a study of T-cell reconstitution after alpha-beta-depleted transplantation in children. TCRdb re-analysed the PCR reads in MiXCR, keeping a single row per CDR3 protein. The table records almost 500,000 distinct CDR3 sequences, about 10% of them present only once. This specimen was PBMCs, taken before TCRalphabeta/CD19-depleted stem cell transplant. The receptors here all came from a child between 2 and 9 years old with inherited bone marrow failure, due to receive a stem cell transplant. The CDR3 runs from the conserved cysteine through the conserved F or W. The D gene is left open where the match is weak. Clone size, where shown, is once, few, many, or a class for clones that have expanded.

d_gene: TRBD1; abundance: once; v_gene: TRBV4-2; j_gene: TRBJ2-5; CDR3nt: TGTGCCATCAGCCCTGGGACAGCTGGCGAGACCCAGTACTTC; CDR3aa: CAISPGTAGETQYF
d_gene: .; abundance: many; v_gene: TRBV5-1; j_gene: TRBJ2-7; CDR3nt: TGCGCCAGCAGCTTGGCCGCGGGCACCTACGAGCAGTACTTC; CDR3aa: CASSLAAGTYEQYF
d_gene: TRBD1; abundance: many; v_gene: TRBV5-1; j_gene: TRBJ2-5; CDR3nt: TGCGCCAGCAGCTTGTTTGGGACAGACCAAGAGACCCAGTACTTC; CDR3aa: CASSLFGTDQETQYF
d_gene: .; abundance: many; v_gene: TRBV6-1; j_gene: TRBJ2-5; CDR3nt: TGTGCCAGCAGTCGGACAGTTCAAGAGACCCAGTACTTC; CDR3aa: CASSRTVQETQYF
d_gene: .; abundance: few; v_gene: TRBV10-2; j_gene: TRBJ1-1; CDR3nt: TGCGCCAGCAGGGTCAGTTTACCCTCCATGAACACTGAAGCTTTCTTT; CDR3aa: CASRVSLPSMNTEAFF
d_gene: .; abundance: many; v_gene: TRBV7-9; j_gene: TRBJ1-2; CDR3nt: TGTGCCAGCAGCTTATTTCCGACAGGATCGCCCTATGGCTACACCTTC; CDR3aa: CASSLFPTGSPYGYTF
d_gene: .; abundance: few; v_gene: TRBV7-8; j_gene: TRBJ2-4; CDR3nt: TGTGCCAGCAGCTTTACCAGACAGTTAGCCAAAAACATTCAGTACTTC; CDR3aa: CASSFTRQLAKNIQYF
d_gene: .; abundance: many; v_gene: TRBV28; j_gene: TRBJ1-1; CDR3nt: TGTGCCAGCAGTCCTCTTACAGTAGTTGCTTTCTTT; CDR3aa: CASSPLTVVAFF
d_gene: TRBD1; abundance: many; v_gene: TRBV4-2; j_gene: TRBJ1-1; CDR3nt: TGTGCCAGCAGCCTGCGACCGGGACAGACGTGGGGGATAGTTTTGAACACTGAAGCTTTCTTT; CDR3aa: CASSLRPGQTWGIVLNTEAFF
d_gene: .; abundance: many; v_gene: TRBV3-1; j_gene: TRBJ1-1; CDR3nt: TGTGCCAGCAGCACCCTCGGGTGGGACACTGAAGCTTTCTTT; CDR3aa: CASSTLGWDTEAFF
d_gene: .; abundance: .; v_gene: TRBV5-1; j_gene: TRBJ2-2; CDR3nt: TGCGCCAGCAGCTTGGGGGCCAACACCGGGGAGCCGTTTTTT; CDR3aa: CASSLGANTGEPFF
d_gene: TRBD2; abundance: many; v_gene: TRBV7-3; j_gene: TRBJ2-1; CDR3nt: TGTGCCAGCAGCTTAACCCTTAACATTTATATCGAGACTAGCGCCTACAATGAGCAGTTCTTC; CDR3aa: CASSLTLNIYIETSAYNEQFF
d_gene: .; abundance: many; v_gene: TRBV6-5; j_gene: TRBJ2-1; CDR3nt: TGTGCCAGCAGTTACCGGGGGTTGGACTCCTACAATGAGCAGTTCTTC; CDR3aa: CASSYRGLDSYNEQFF
d_gene: .; abundance: .; v_gene: TRBV27; j_gene: TRBJ1-5; CDR3nt: TGTGCCAGCAGTCCCCGGACGGTGTATAGCAATCAGCCCCAGCATTTT; CDR3aa: CASSPRTVYSNQPQHF
d_gene: .; abundance: few; v_gene: TRBV27; j_gene: TRBJ2-7; CDR3nt: TGTGCCAGCAGTCCCCGACCGATGTCCTACGAGCAGTACTTC; CDR3aa: CASSPRPMSYEQYF
d_gene: .; abundance: once; v_gene: TRBV2; j_gene: TRBJ2-1; CDR3nt: TGTGCCAGCAAAGACCCCACCTCAACCTACAATGAGCAGTTCTTC; CDR3aa: CASKDPTSTYNEQFF
d_gene: .; abundance: many; v_gene: TRBV20-1; j_gene: TRBJ2-3; CDR3nt: TGCAGTGCTAGAGAGCTGGCAGATACGCAGTATTTT; CDR3aa: CSARELADTQYF
d_gene: .; abundance: many; v_gene: TRBV30; j_gene: TRBJ2-7; CDR3nt: TGTGCCTGGGGACCAGGGGCTTACGAGCAGTACTTC; CDR3aa: CAWGPGAYEQYF
d_gene: TRBD2; abundance: many; v_gene: TRBV4-3; j_gene: TRBJ2-7; CDR3nt: TGCGTCAGCAGCCAAATTGTAGGCGGGAGGTACGAGCAGTACTTC; CDR3aa: CVSSQIVGGRYEQYF
d_gene: TRBD2; abundance: many; v_gene: TRBV3-1; j_gene: TRBJ2-4; CDR3nt: TGTGCCAGCAGCCAAGACGGGGAGGGAGAGGGAAAAAACATTCAGTACTTC; CDR3aa: CASSQDGEGEGKNIQYF
d_gene: .; abundance: many; v_gene: TRBV12-3/TRBV12-4; j_gene: TRBJ2-1; CDR3nt: TGTGCCAGCAGCCTAGGGACCACCTACAATGAGCAGTTCTTC; CDR3aa: CASSLGTTYNEQFF
d_gene: .; abundance: many; v_gene: TRBV4-3; j_gene: TRBJ1-1; CDR3nt: TGCGCCAGCAGCCAAGATTTAGAACAGTTTCATTACACTGAAGCTTTCTTT; CDR3aa: CASSQDLEQFHYTEAFF
d_gene: .; abundance: many; v_gene: TRBV27; j_gene: TRBJ2-1; CDR3nt: TGTGCCAGCGCAACTAGCCCCCCCTTAGACAATGAGCAGTTCTTC; CDR3aa: CASATSPPLDNEQFF
d_gene: .; abundance: many; v_gene: TRBV20-1; j_gene: TRBJ1-2; CDR3nt: TGCAGTGCTAGGGACAGTAGGATCATTAACTATGGCTACACCTTC; CDR3aa: CSARDSRIINYGYTF
d_gene: TRBD2; abundance: many; v_gene: TRBV6-5; j_gene: TRBJ2-1; CDR3nt: TGTGCCAGCAGTTCGGGACTAGCGGGAGAGGATGAGCAGTTCTTC; CDR3aa: CASSSGLAGEDEQFF
d_gene: .; abundance: .; v_gene: TRBV10-3; j_gene: TRBJ2-3; CDR3nt: TGTGCCATCAGTCCGAACACAGATACGCAGTATTTT; CDR3aa: CAISPNTDTQYF
d_gene: .; abundance: many; v_gene: TRBV29-1; j_gene: TRBJ2-7; CDR3nt: TGCAGCGTTGAAGATCACAGGAGAGGCGACGAGCAGTACTTC; CDR3aa: CSVEDHRRGDEQYF
d_gene: .; abundance: .; v_gene: TRBV25-1; j_gene: TRBJ2-7; CDR3nt: TGTGCCAGCAGTGGACGACTGGGGTCCTACGAGCAGTACTTC; CDR3aa: CASSGRLGSYEQYF
d_gene: .; abundance: .; v_gene: TRBV28; j_gene: TRBJ2-3; CDR3nt: TGTGCCACCTGCCCCCCTAGCGCCTACACAGATACGCAGTATTTT; CDR3aa: CATCPPSAYTDTQYF
d_gene: .; abundance: .; v_gene: TRBV27; j_gene: TRBJ2-3; CDR3nt: TGTGCCAGCAGTCAGTCTAGCACAGATACGCAGTATTTT; CDR3aa: CASSQSSTDTQYF